The rows below give T cell receptor beta chains drawn from one sample of a study of shared clonotypes between healthy human individuals. Repertoires were generated with immunoSEQ multiplex PCR, while TCRdb's copy carries only in-frame clones and drops some. The table shows about 340,000 clones, with 73% occurring only once. Sequencing was performed on memory CD4+ T cells sorted from blood. The receptors were gathered from a young man in good health. CDR3s include the opening cysteine and the closing phenylalanine or tryptophan. D genes are given only for firm matches. Where a row states a size, it is once, few, many or the class of an expanded clone; other rows omit it.

TRBV30,-,17,TRBD1,TRBJ2-7,CAWSATYQQGRKYEQYF,TGTGCCTGGAGTGCCACCTACCAACAGGGGCGAAAGTACGAGCAGTACTTC
TRBV27,many,12,-,TRBJ2-3,CASSKYTDTQYF,TGTGCCAGCAGCAAGTACACAGATACGCAGTATTTT
TRBV28,once,16,TRBD2,TRBJ2-7,CASSLGAGRGAYEQYF,TGTGCCAGCAGTTTAGGCGCCGGGAGGGGAGCCTACGAGCAGTACTTC
TRBV2,once,14,-,TRBJ2-7,CASSEAPMVIEQYF,TGTGCCAGCAGTGAAGCGCCCATGGTGATCGAGCAGTACTTC
TRBV28,-,14,-,TRBJ1-2,CASSLPATLYGYTF,TGTGCCAGCAGTTTACCCGCCACTCTCTATGGCTACACCTTC
TRBV18,-,14,-,TRBJ2-7,CASSPPGNSYEQYF,TGTGCCAGCTCACCTCCCGGGAACTCCTACGAGCAGTACTTC
TRBV6-5,-,15,-,TRBJ2-1,CASIGRESDRNEQFF,TGTGCCAGCATCGGACGGGAGTCTGATCGGAATGAGCAGTTCTTC
TRBV18,-,16,TRBD2,TRBJ2-1,CASSPLPSGSGDEQFF,TGTGCCAGCTCACCACTTCCTAGCGGGAGTGGGGATGAGCAGTTCTTC
TRBV2,-,14,TRBD1,TRBJ1-1,CASTGTGVNTEAFF,TGTGCCAGCACTGGGACAGGGGTGAACACTGAAGCTTTCTTT
TRBV19,-,15,TRBD2,TRBJ2-2,CATRGAGVGTGELFF,TGTGCCACCCGCGGGGCGGGAGTAGGAACCGGGGAGCTGTTTTTT
TRBV28,-,16,-,TRBJ2-3,CASSFLGGLSTDTQYF,TGTGCCAGCAGTTTTTTGGGGGGCTTAAGCACAGATACGCAGTATTTT
TRBV28,-,23,TRBD2,TRBJ2-5,CASRLSAIQPRGTSGSHQETQYF,TGTGCCAGCAGATTATCCGCTATCCAGCCGAGAGGCACTAGCGGGAGCCACCAAGAGACCCAGTACTTC
TRBV2,-,15,-,TRBJ1-5,CASRAPGSSNQPQHF,TGTGCCAGCAGAGCGCCGGGGAGTAGCAATCAGCCCCAGCATTTT
TRBV4-2,-,15,-,TRBJ2-1,CASSQVVAEASVEFF,TGTGCCAGCAGCCAAGTAGTGGCCGAAGCGTCGGTGGAGTTCTTC
TRBV11-2,-,18,TRBD1,TRBJ2-6,CASTLGQGFASGANVLTF,TGTGCCAGCACCTTAGGACAGGGGTTTGCCTCTGGGGCCAACGTCCTGACTTTC
TRBV5-6,-,15,-,TRBJ1-3,CASSPAGVAGNTIYF,TGTGCCAGCAGCCCGGCGGGCGTGGCTGGAAACACCATATATTTT
TRBV7-8,-,13,-,TRBJ2-3,CASSLGRGDTQYF,TGTGCCAGCAGCTTAGGGCGCGGAGATACGCAGTATTTT